Below are 14 T cell receptor beta chains sequenced from a single sample in a study of T cell repertoires in cytomegalovirus infection. A single record per CDR3 protein comes from TCRdb applying MiXCR to the reads. The sample contains a few hundred thousand distinct CDR3 sequences, 15% to 20% of which appear only once. The specimen sequenced was CD8+ T cells from PBMCs. All receptors come from a human donor in good health (CMV status not recorded). Some clones in this sample may be carry-over from other donors' samples.

At least ten counts were recorded for this clonotype. The chain links TRBV20-1 to TRBJ2-1; TRBD2 agrees at 8 bases. V shed 0 bases and J 3 bases; nucleotides not matched to a gene: 10. Germline V lookup: CDR1 DFQATT, CDR2 SNEGSKA (reference sequence). The CDR3 has 17 amino acids. DNA of the CDR3: TGCAGTGCTAGAGATCTGGAACCCGGGGGGGACTACAATGAGCAGTTCTTC. Translating gives CSARDLEPGGDYNEQFF.

This clonotype was picked up a small number of times. The chain is built from TRBV20-1 and TRBJ2-1, with 7 bases fitting TRBD1. V dropped 2 bases and J dropped 5; count of bases not matched to a gene: 12. The CDR3 is 16 amino acids. Germline CDR1 and CDR2: DFQATT and SNEGSKA (reference sequence). CDR3 residues: CSARPPGTAIDNEQFF. The CDR3 DNA reads TGCAGTGCTAGACCACCGGGGACAGCGATAGACAATGAGCAGTTCTTC.

This chain links TRBV5-1 with TRBJ1-6; 8 nucleotides line up with TRBD1. The V gene's germline CDR1 is SGHRS and CDR2 YFSETQ. After removal of 4 bases from V and 7 bases from J, the junction contained 13 bases not matched to a gene. The CDR3 is 17 amino acids. The CDR3 is CASSTGIDRGGNSPLHF. CDR3 sequence (DNA): TGCGCCAGCAGCACCGGAATTGACAGGGGTGGCAATTCACCCCTCCACTTT.

V gene TRBV7-6 combines with J gene TRBJ2-7; D remains unclear. V was pared by 9 bases and J by 3 bases, with 12 bases between. Germline CDR1 reads SGHVS; CDR2 reads FNYEAQ. The CDR3 length is 12 residues. Here the CDR3 reads CASEHENYEQYF. CDR3 in DNA: TGTGCCAGTGAACATGAGAACTACGAGCAGTACTTC.

This clonotype showed up just a few times. The V call is TRBV19, the J call TRBJ1-5; D not certain. Trimming stripped 5 bases from V and 11 bases from J, with 19 bases between. The CDR3 runs to 14 residues. Germline V lookup: CDR1 LNHDA, CDR2 SQIVND (reference sequence). CDR3 sequence: CASSSRAGPLAQHF. The CDR3 DNA sequence: TGTGCCAGTAGTTCCCGCGCAGGTCCATTGGCCCAGCATTTT.

This clonotype was counted ten times or more. The chain uses TRBV7-2 and TRBJ1-6, with D unresolved. Germline CDR1 SGHTA, CDR2 FQGNSA. The CDR3 is made up of 13 amino acids. Trimming stripped 7 bases from V and 11 bases from J, with 15 bases between. The CDR3 here is CASTPGGSPPLHF. The CDR3 DNA is TGTGCCAGCACCCCAGGCGGTAGTCCACCCCTCCACTTT. The complete variable domain, with remaining parts taken from reference TRBV7-2 and TRBJ1-6, reads GAGVSQSPSNKVTEKGKDVELRCDPISGHTALYWYRQSLGQGLEFLIYFQGNSAPDKSGLPSDRFSAERTGGSVSTLTIQRTQQEDSAVYLCASTPGGSPPLHFGNGTRLTVT.

The sample holds a few counts of this clonotype. CDR3 residues: CASSGPRGVDSNQPQHF. DNA of the CDR3: TGTGCCAGCAGTGGACCCCGGGGGGTCGATAGCAATCAGCCCCAGCATTTT. The chain joins TRBV25-1 to TRBJ1-5, with TRBD1 as a possible D gene (5 bases). The CDR3 has 17 residues. Germline CDR1 MGHDK, CDR2 SYGVNS. The germline V and J ends were trimmed by 4 bases and 0 bases, with 16 bases remaining between them.

The chain couples TRBV29-1 to TRBJ1-5; TRBD1 is a possible D gene (5 bases). Trimming removed 5 bases from V and 5 bases from J, with 10 bases in between. CDR1 and CDR2 from the germline V gene are SQVTM and ANQGSEA. This CDR3 is built from 12 residues. The CDR3 protein is CSVPGAYQPQHF. The DNA for the CDR3 is TGCAGCGTTCCCGGGGCATATCAGCCCCAGCATTTT.

The chain has TRBV3-1 and TRBJ2-1, with 7 bases fitting TRBD1. V was clipped by 2 bases and J by 3 bases; unmatched bases: 4. Germline CDR1 LGHDT, CDR2 YNNKEL (reference sequence). The CDR3 consists of 15 residues. CDR3 protein: CASSQRQGFYNEQFF. The CDR3 nucleotides read TGTGCCAGCAGCCAACGACAGGGTTTCTACAATGAGCAGTTCTTC.

This clonotype has ten or more counts. The rearrangement uses TRBV6-6 and TRBJ2-7, with 9 bases lining up with TRBD1. Germline loops: CDR1 MNHNY, CDR2 SVGAGI (reference sequence). J was trimmed by 1 base and V by 7 bases; bases with no gene match: 8. The CDR3 sequence is 15 residues long. The CDR3 region is CASTQDRGLSYEQYF. The CDR3 DNA reads as TGTGCCAGCACCCAGGACAGGGGCCTTTCCTACGAGCAGTACTTC.

The chain has TRBV10-3 and TRBJ1-6; D unclear. V shed 2 bases and J shed 0 bases, with 8 bases lying between them. Germline assignment: CDR1 ENHRY and CDR2 SYGVKD. The CDR3 extends over 16 amino acids. CDR3 amino acids: CAISEQQISYNSPLHF. The CDR3 DNA reads as TGTGCCATCAGTGAGCAACAGATCTCCTATAATTCACCCCTCCACTTT.

This clonotype has only a few counts. The chain uses TRBV4-1 and TRBJ2-1, with D unresolved. The CDR3 is 16 residues long. V was pared by 9 bases and J by 5 bases, with 23 bases between. Germline V gene data show CDR1 as MGHRA and CDR2 as YSYEKL. CDR3 sequence (DNA): TGCGCCAGTCGCCGGTTCGACGATGGGGTGCACAATGAGCAGTTCTTC. This sequence encodes CASRRFDDGVHNEQFF.

This clonotype was observed at least ten times. The V gene is TRBV7-6, the J gene TRBJ1-1; D is possibly TRBD1 (5 bases). Germline V gene data show CDR1 as SGHVS and CDR2 as FNYEAQ. V lost 5 bases and J 4 bases, leaving 14 bases between the germline ends. The CDR3 consists of 14 residues. This CDR3 is CASSPSGAGTEAFF. For the CDR3, the DNA is TGTGCCAGCAGCCCCTCCGGGGCAGGCACTGAAGCTTTCTTT. Supplemented by reference TRBV7-6 and TRBJ1-1, the full variable domain reads GAGVSQSPRYKVTKRGQDVALRCDPISGHVSLYWYRQALGQGPEFLTYFNYEAQQDKSGLPNDRFSAERPEGSISTLTIQRTEQRDSAMYRCASSPSGAGTEAFFGQGTRLTVV.

The chain couples TRBV29-1 to TRBJ2-1; TRBD1 matches at 8 bases. The CDR3 is 13 amino acids. In germline, CDR1 is SQVTM, CDR2 ANQGSEA. V dropped 0 bases and J dropped 6; count of bases not matched to a gene: 1. The CDR3: CSVEEGTGNEQFF. CDR3 nucleotide sequence: TGCAGCGTTGAAGAGGGGACAGGCAATGAGCAGTTCTTC.